Listed below are T cell receptor beta chains from one sample, sequenced in a study of T cell responses to AZD1222 COVID-19 vaccine. TCRdb's copy holds only in-frame clones and misses some; the assay was immunoSEQ multiplex PCR. Among just over 65,000 clones listed, approximately 84% were seen once. Source: peripheral blood, taken on day 0 of AZD1222 vaccination. The receptors were gathered from an adult in good health. The CDR3 runs from the conserved cysteine through the conserved F or W. Fields, in order: clone size, V gene, D gene, J gene, CDR3 DNA, CDR3 protein. D genes are given only for firm matches. Clone size is stated in some rows and not others, as once, few, many or a class when expanded.

-	TRBV7-2	-	TRBJ2-2	TGTGCCAGCAGCTTAGGGCCCCCCGGAGCGAACACCGGGGAGCTGTTTTTT	CASSLGPPGANTGELFF
-	TRBV29-1	TRBD1	TRBJ1-1	TGCAGCGTTTCGGACAGGTGGAACACTGAAGCTTTCTTT	CSVSDRWNTEAFF
-	TRBV19	TRBD2	TRBJ2-3	TGTGCCAGTACCCCGGGTAGCGGGATCCTGAGCACAGATACGCAGTATTTT	CASTPGSGILSTDTQYF
-	TRBV30	-	TRBJ1-5	TGTGCCTGGAACAGGGCCGGCCAGCCCCAGCATTTT	CAWNRAGQPQHF
-	TRBV19	-	TRBJ1-1	TGTGCCAGTAGTATAATCAGGACATGGAACACTGAAGCTTTCTTT	CASSIIRTWNTEAFF
-	TRBV5-1	-	TRBJ2-7	TGCGCCAGCAGCTTGGAACAGGGAGGTCCCATCCACGAGCAGTACTTC	CASSLEQGGPIHEQYF
few	TRBV4-2	TRBD1	TRBJ2-2	TGTGCCAGCAGCCCTCGGACAGGGCACACCGGGGAGCTGTTTTTT	CASSPRTGHTGELFF
-	TRBV20-1	-	TRBJ1-2	TGCAGTGCTAGACCCCCGGATGGCTACACCTTC	CSARPPDGYTF
-	TRBV3-1/TRBV3-2	TRBD2	TRBJ2-7	TGTGCCAGCAGCCAAGAACCCAGCGGGGCCGGCGAGCAGTACTTC	CASSQEPSGAGEQYF
-	TRBV7-6	-	TRBJ1-4	TGTGCCAGCAGCACCCGGGGCACTGCAACTAATGAAAAACTGTTTTTT	CASSTRGTATNEKLFF
-	TRBV4-2	-	TRBJ2-1	TGTGCCAGCAACACCGGGACGTGGGTCAATGAGCAGTTCTTC	CASNTGTWVNEQFF
hyperexpanded	TRBV12-3/TRBV12-4	TRBD1	TRBJ1-2	TGTGCCACCGGGCAGGGGGGATCCTATGGCTACACCTTC	CATGQGGSYGYTF
-	TRBV12-2	-	TRBJ2-7	TGTGCAAGTCGCCCCGCCCGCTCCTACGAGCAGTACTTC	CASRPARSYEQYF
few	TRBV7-6	TRBD2	TRBJ2-2	TGTGCCAGCAGCTTAACCCGGGGGGTCGACACCGGGGAGCTGTTTTTT	CASSLTRGVDTGELFF
-	TRBV6-5	TRBD1	TRBJ2-7	TGTGCCAGCAGTTACTCGGGACAGGGAAAGCAGTACTTC	CASSYSGQGKQYF
-	TRBV13	-	TRBJ1-2	TGTGCCAGCAGCTTAGGTCCAGCTGAGGGCTATGGCTACACCTTC	CASSLGPAEGYGYTF
-	TRBV2	TRBD1	TRBJ1-4	TGTGCCAGCAGTGCGCAGGGGGTGAATGAAAAACTGTTTTTT	CASSAQGVNEKLFF
-	TRBV19	-	TRBJ1-5	TGTGCCAGTAGTGTCACGGGGTCAAATCAGCCCCAGCATTTT	CASSVTGSNQPQHF
-	TRBV5-4	TRBD2	TRBJ2-1	TGTGCCAGCAGCTTGGCGGGAGGGCCCCGCAATGAGCAGTTCTTC	CASSLAGGPRNEQFF
once	TRBV3-1/TRBV3-2	TRBD1	TRBJ1-2	TGTGCCAGCAGCCAAGAAGACAGGGTACGGGGCTACACCTTC	CASSQEDRVRGYTF
-	TRBV27	TRBD2	TRBJ2-7	TGTGCCAGCAGTTTCGGGACTAGCATAGGCGAGCAGTACTTC	CASSFGTSIGEQYF
-	TRBV5-1	-	TRBJ2-2	TGCGCCAGCAGCCTGGACACGTACACCGGGGAGCTGTTTTTT	CASSLDTYTGELFF
-	TRBV11-3	-	TRBJ1-1	TGTGCCAGCAGCTTAGACGGACGGATGAACACTGAAGCTTTCTTT	CASSLDGRMNTEAFF
once	TRBV6-5	TRBD1	TRBJ1-6	TGTGCCAGCAGTCCGGGACAGGCCCCTTCACCCCTCCACTTT	CASSPGQAPSPLHF